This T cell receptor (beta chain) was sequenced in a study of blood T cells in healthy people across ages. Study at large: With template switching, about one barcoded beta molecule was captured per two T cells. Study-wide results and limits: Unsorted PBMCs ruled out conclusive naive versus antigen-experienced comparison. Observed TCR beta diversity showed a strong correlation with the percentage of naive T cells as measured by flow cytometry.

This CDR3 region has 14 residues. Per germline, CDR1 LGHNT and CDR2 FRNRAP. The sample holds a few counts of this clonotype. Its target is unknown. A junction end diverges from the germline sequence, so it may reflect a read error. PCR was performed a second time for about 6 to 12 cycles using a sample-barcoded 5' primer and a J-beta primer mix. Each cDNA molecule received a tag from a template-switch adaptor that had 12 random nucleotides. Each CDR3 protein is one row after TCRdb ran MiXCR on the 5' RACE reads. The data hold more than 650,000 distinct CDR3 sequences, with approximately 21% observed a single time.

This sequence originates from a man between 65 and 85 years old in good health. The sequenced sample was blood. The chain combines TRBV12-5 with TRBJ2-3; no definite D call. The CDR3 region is CASGLGTRTDTQYF. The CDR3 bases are TGTGCTAGTGGGTTGGGAACTCGCACAGATACGCAGTATTTT.